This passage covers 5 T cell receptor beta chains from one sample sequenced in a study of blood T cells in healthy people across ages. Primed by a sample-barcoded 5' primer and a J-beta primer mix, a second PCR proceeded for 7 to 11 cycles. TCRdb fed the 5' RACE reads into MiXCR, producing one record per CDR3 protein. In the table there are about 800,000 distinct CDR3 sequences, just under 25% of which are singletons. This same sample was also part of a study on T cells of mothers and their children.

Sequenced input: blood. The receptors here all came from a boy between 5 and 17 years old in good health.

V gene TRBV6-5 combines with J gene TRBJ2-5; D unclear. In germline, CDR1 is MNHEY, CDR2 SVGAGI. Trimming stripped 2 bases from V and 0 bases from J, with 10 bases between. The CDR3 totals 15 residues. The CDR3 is CASSYGVSHQETQYF. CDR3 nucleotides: TGTGCCAGCAGTTACGGGGTTTCGCACCAAGAGACCCAGTACTTC.

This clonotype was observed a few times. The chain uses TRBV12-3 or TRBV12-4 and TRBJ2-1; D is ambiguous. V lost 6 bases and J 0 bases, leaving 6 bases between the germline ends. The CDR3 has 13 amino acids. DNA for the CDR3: TGTGCCAGCAGCTGGGCCTCCTACAATGAGCAGTTCTTC. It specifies CASSWASYNEQFF.

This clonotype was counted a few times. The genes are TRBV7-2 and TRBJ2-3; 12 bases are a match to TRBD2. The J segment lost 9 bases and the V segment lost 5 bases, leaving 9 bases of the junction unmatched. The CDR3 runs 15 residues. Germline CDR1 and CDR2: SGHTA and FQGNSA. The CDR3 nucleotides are TGTGCCAGCAGCGACCTAGCGGGGGGGCTCCGGACGCAGTATTTT. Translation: CASSDLAGGLRTQYF. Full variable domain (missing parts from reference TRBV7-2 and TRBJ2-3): GAGVSQSPSNKVTEKGKDVELRCDPISGHTALYWYRQSLGQGLEFLIYFQGNSAPDKSGLPSDRFSAERTGGSVSTLTIQRTQQEDSAVYLCASSDLAGGLRTQYFGPGTRLTVL.

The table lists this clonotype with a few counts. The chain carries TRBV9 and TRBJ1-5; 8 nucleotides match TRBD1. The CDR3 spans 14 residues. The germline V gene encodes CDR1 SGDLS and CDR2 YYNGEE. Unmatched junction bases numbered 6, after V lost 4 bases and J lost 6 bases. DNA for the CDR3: TGTGCCAGCAGCCATTCAGGGGGCAGTCAGCCCCAGCATTTT. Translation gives CASSHSGGSQPQHF.

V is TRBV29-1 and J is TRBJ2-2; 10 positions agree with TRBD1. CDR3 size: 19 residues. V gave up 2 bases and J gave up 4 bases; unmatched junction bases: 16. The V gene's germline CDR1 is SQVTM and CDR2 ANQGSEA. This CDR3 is CSVESRPGEGTGVTGELFF. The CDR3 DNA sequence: TGCAGCGTTGAAAGCCGCCCTGGGGAAGGGACAGGGGTCACCGGGGAGCTGTTTTTT.